The 28 T cell receptor beta chains reported below all come from one sample, sequenced in a study of blood T cell repertoires in COVID-19. This table comes from immunoSEQ multiplex PCR, and its TCRdb copy is limited to in-frame clones, with some not included. Of fewer than 150,000 clones in the sample, roughly 90% were seen once. Sequencing was carried out using peripheral blood. These receptors were obtained from a man between 50 and 59 years old with active or convalescent COVID-19.

The chain combines TRBV6-2 or TRBV6-3 with TRBJ2-1; 9 bases are a match to TRBD2. Germline V gene sequence: CDR1 MNHEY, CDR2 SVGEGT. V shed 2 bases and J 5 bases; nucleotides not matched to a gene: 4. This CDR3 is built from 15 residues. CDR3 region: CASSYTGLADNEQFF. CDR3 bases: TGTGCCAGCAGTTACACGGGACTAGCAGACAATGAGCAGTTCTTC.

The chain joins TRBV5-1 to TRBJ2-2; the match to TRBD2 covers 8 bases. Germline-derived CDR1 and CDR2 are SGHRS and YFSETQ. V shed 1 base, J shed 6 bases, and the junction held 2 bases outside the gene matches. This CDR3 is 14 amino acids long. The CDR3 nucleotides are TGCGCCAGCAGCTTGCAAGCGGGAGCCGGGGAGCTGTTTTTT. Amino acid sequence: CASSLQAGAGELFF.

V gene TRBV30 combines with J gene TRBJ1-1, with 8 bases aligning to TRBD1. Germline lookup yields CDR1 GTSNPN and CDR2 SVGIG (reference sequence). This CDR3 has 13 residues. Trimming took 2 bases from V and 5 from J; bases not matched to a gene: 4. CDR3 protein: CAWSKDRGTEAFF. The CDR3 nucleotides are TGTGCCTGGAGTAAAGACAGGGGAACTGAAGCTTTCTTT.

J is TRBJ2-5 and V is TRBV6-5, with TRBD1 matching over 11 bases. This CDR3 region has 13 residues. V shed 8 bases and J 4 bases; nucleotides not matched to a gene: 3. The germline V gene has CDR1 MNHEY and CDR2 SVGAGI. For the CDR3, the DNA is TGTGCCAGCCGGACAGGGGGCAGAGAGACCCAGTACTTC. Protein: CASRTGGRETQYF.

This clone was seen once. The V call is TRBV4-1, the J call TRBJ2-1; 7 bases map to TRBD2. The germline V gene has CDR1 MGHRA and CDR2 YSYEKL. The CDR3 length is 13 residues. After removal of 7 bases from V and 2 bases from J, the junction contained 2 bases not matched to a gene. CDR3 sequence (DNA): TGCGCCAGCACCGGGACTACCTACAATGAGCAGTTCTTC. Its protein is CASTGTTYNEQFF.

The chain couples TRBV18 to TRBJ1-1; 9 bases line up with TRBD1. CDR1 and CDR2 from the germline V gene are KGHSH and LQKENI. V gave up 3 bases and J gave up 1 base; unmatched junction bases: 6. The CDR3 is 16 amino acids. In DNA form, the CDR3 reads TGTGCCAGCTCACCGAATAAGGGACAGGGGAACACTGAAGCTTTCTTT. As protein: CASSPNKGQGNTEAFF.

The chain uses TRBV27 and TRBJ2-1; 8 bases fit TRBD1. This CDR3 is 17 amino acids long. From germline, CDR1 is MNHEY and CDR2 SMNVEV (reference sequence). The V segment lost 5 bases and the J segment 2 bases; nucleotides outside the gene matches: 11. In DNA, the CDR3 is TGTGCCAGCAGTCCAACATTGACAGGGGAACCCTACAATGAGCAGTTCTTC. It codes for CASSPTLTGEPYNEQFF.

The gene calls are TRBV24-1 and TRBJ1-1, with D maybe TRBD1 (6 bases). The CDR3 runs 14 residues. Trimming took 12 bases from V and 5 from J, leaving 21 bases between them. Germline V gene sequence: CDR1 KGHDR, CDR2 SFDVKD. This CDR3 reads CAVRRGGRGTEAFF. The CDR3 DNA is TGTGCCGTCAGAAGGGGGGGGCGAGGGACTGAAGCTTTCTTT.

This clone was seen more than once but under ten times. The CDR3 here is CASSYPDRVEEKLFF. In nucleotides, the CDR3 is TGTGCCAGCAGTTACCCCGACAGGGTAGAGGAAAAACTGTTTTTT. The rearrangement joins TRBV6-5 to TRBJ1-4; 7 nucleotides align to TRBD1. CDR1 and CDR2 from the germline V gene are MNHEY and SVGAGI. V shed 2 bases, J shed 8 bases, and the junction held 8 bases outside the gene matches. CDR3 length: 15 residues.

The chain combines TRBV19 with TRBJ1-1; 12 bases agree with TRBD1. The CDR3 length is 16 residues. Germline CDR1 is LNHDA and CDR2 is SQIVND (reference sequence). V was clipped by 6 bases and J by 1 base; unmatched bases: 6. Here the CDR3 DNA reads TGTGCCAGTAGCTCCGGGACAGGGGGCTGGAACACTGAAGCTTTCTTT. Translated: CASSSGTGGWNTEAFF.

This clone was recorded only once. The V and J genes are TRBV29-1 and TRBJ1-3; 8 bases fit TRBD1. Looked up from germline, CDR1 is SQVTM and CDR2 is ANQGSEA. The CDR3 is 14 amino acids. V gave up 4 bases and J gave up 2 bases; unmatched junction bases: 4. CDR3 DNA sequence: TGCAGCGTTGGACAGGGGAAGCCTGGAAACACCATATATTTT. This sequence encodes CSVGQGKPGNTIYF.

The chain combines TRBV7-8 with TRBJ1-2, with D possibly TRBD1 on 6 matching bases. CDR1 is SGHVS and CDR2 is FQNEAQ in the germline V gene. The CDR3 contains 13 residues. Trimming took off 5 bases at V and 6 bases at J, with 13 bases between the two ends. CDR3 nucleotides: TGTGCCAGCAGCCCCAGGACAGAGAATGGCTACACCTTC. Its translation: CASSPRTENGYTF.

The rearrangement joins TRBV5-4 to TRBJ2-4; possible D gene TRBD1, 5 bases. Germline V gives CDR1 SGHNT, CDR2 YYREEE (reference sequence). CDR3 length: 16 amino acids. V lost 3 bases to trimming and J lost 0 bases, with 13 bases between them. The CDR3: CASSSEGQGAKNIQYF. The CDR3 coding sequence is TGTGCCAGCAGCTCCGAAGGTCAGGGAGCCAAAAACATTCAGTACTTC.

The rearrangement joins TRBV9 to TRBJ2-4; possible D gene TRBD2, 5 bases. The germline V gene encodes CDR1 SGDLS and CDR2 YYNGEE. CDR3 size: 16 residues. Trimming shortened V by 4 bases and J by 1 base, and 15 bases separated the two germline ends. The CDR3 region is CASSLGSGSAKNIQYF. Here the CDR3 DNA reads TGTGCCAGCAGCCTTGGGAGCGGCTCCGCCAAAAACATTCAGTACTTC.

The chain recombines TRBV7-9 with TRBJ2-3, with 8 bases lining up with TRBD1. Germline lookup yields CDR1 SEHNR and CDR2 FQNEAQ (reference sequence). The ends lost 4 bases at V and 11 bases at J; junction bases unmatched: 20. This CDR3 is built from 17 residues. DNA of the CDR3: TGTGCCAGCAGCTCCCTGAATGGACAGGGAGGACCTATGGGGCAGTATTTT. This sequence encodes CASSSLNGQGGPMGQYF. Full variable domain (outside the CDR3, taken from reference TRBV7-9 and TRBJ2-3): DTGVSQNPRHKITKRGQNVTFRCDPISEHNRLYWYRQTLGQGPEFLTYFQNEAQLEKSRLLSDRFSAERPKGSFSTLEIQRTEQGDSAMYLCASSSLNGQGGPMGQYFGPGTRLTVL.

The chain has TRBV5-5 and TRBJ2-1, with 8 bases that match TRBD1. Germline-derived CDR1 and CDR2 are SGHKS and YYEKEE (reference sequence). V shed 2 bases and J 1 base; nucleotides not matched to a gene: 5. The CDR3 runs to 16 residues. This CDR3 is CASSLRTGPSYNEQFF. In nucleotides, the CDR3 is TGTGCCAGCAGCTTAAGGACAGGGCCTTCCTACAATGAGCAGTTCTTC.

The J gene is TRBJ2-1, the V gene TRBV27, with 7 bases identical to TRBD1. The CDR3 runs 15 residues. V lost 2 bases to trimming and J lost 0 bases; unmatched junction nucleotides: 1. Germline CDR1 and CDR2: MNHEY and SMNVEV (reference sequence). The CDR3 nucleotides read TGTGCCAGCAGTTTAGGGGACAGCTCCTACAATGAGCAGTTCTTC. It encodes CASSLGDSSYNEQFF.

The V call is TRBV28, the J call TRBJ2-3, with 10 bases identical to TRBD2. V lost 7 bases, J lost 3 bases, and 16 bases stayed unmatched. This CDR3 has 18 residues. Germline loops: CDR1 MDHEN, CDR2 SYDVKM. For the CDR3, the DNA is TGTGCCAGCAAAGGGACGGGCAAGCGGGAGGGCCGAACAGATACGCAGTATTTT. Protein product: CASKGTGKREGRTDTQYF.

CDR3: CATSRDQGSNTGELFF. The CDR3 DNA reads as TGTGCCACCAGCAGAGATCAGGGATCGAACACCGGGGAGCTGTTTTTT. The chain combines TRBV15 with TRBJ2-2, with D perhaps matching TRBD1 (5 bases). Trimming stripped 0 bases from V and 0 bases from J, with 8 bases between. Per the germline V gene, CDR1 is LNHNV and CDR2 is YYDKDF (reference sequence). The CDR3 is 16 amino acids.

The rearrangement uses TRBV6-5 and TRBJ2-1; TRBD2 aligns across 7 bases. CDR3 size: 16 residues. V trimming: 0 bases; J trimming: 5 bases; junction bases outside the gene matches: 7. The germline V gene has CDR1 MNHEY and CDR2 SVGAGI. The CDR3 coding sequence is TGTGCCAGCAGTTACTCCTGGAGCGGGACTCACAATGAGCAGTTCTTC. It encodes CASSYSWSGTHNEQFF.

The chain couples TRBV5-1 to TRBJ2-2; D may be TRBD1 (5 bases). V lost 3 bases, J lost 3 bases, and 15 bases lay in between. Germline V gene sequence: CDR1 SGHRS, CDR2 YFSETQ. CDR3 length: 16 residues. CDR3 DNA: TGCGCCAGCAGCTACAGACAGTTGGAGTACACCGGGGAGCTGTTTTTT. Its protein is CASSYRQLEYTGELFF.

The CDR3 loop reads CASSTPFGNTEAFF. CDR3 nucleotide sequence: TGTGCCAGTAGTACCCCGTTCGGGAACACTGAAGCTTTCTTT. The chain joins TRBV19 to TRBJ1-1; D remains unclear. The CDR3 totals 14 residues. The V gene's germline CDR1 is LNHDA and CDR2 SQIVND (reference sequence). V was clipped by 4 bases and J by 1 base, with 10 bases between them.

The chain links TRBV25-1 to TRBJ2-5; 12 bases are a match to TRBD2. The CDR3 loop spans 16 amino acids. Per germline, CDR1 MGHDK and CDR2 SYGVNS. V shed 3 bases and J 4 bases; nucleotides not matched to a gene: 6. The CDR3 DNA reads as TGTGCCAGCAGTGATTTCGGGGGACTAGCGGGAGAGACCCAGTACTTC. Translated: CASSDFGGLAGETQYF.

J is TRBJ2-1 and V is TRBV29-1; 13 bases match TRBD2. This CDR3 comprises 16 residues. Germline V lookup: CDR1 SQVTM, CDR2 ANQGSEA. V shed 8 bases, J shed 9 bases, and the junction held 16 bases outside the gene matches. The CDR3 nucleotides are TGCAGCCTACTGACTAGCGGGAGGCTCGGCTTGGGTGAGCAGTTCTTC. As protein: CSLLTSGRLGLGEQFF.

The rearrangement links TRBV28 to TRBJ1-6; tentative D call: TRBD1 (5 bases). Germline V gene data show CDR1 as MDHEN and CDR2 as SYDVKM. There are 15 residues in the CDR3. V was trimmed by 3 bases and J by 7 bases, leaving 13 bases between them. DNA of the CDR3: TGTGCCAGCAGTTTGGCGGGGGAGCGGAATTCACCCCTCCACTTT. Its translation is CASSLAGERNSPLHF.

The count of this clone is one. The chain uses TRBV19 and TRBJ2-7, with a weak D call TRBD1 (6 bases). V was cut by 3 bases and J by 6 bases, with 12 bases left in between. Germline assignment: CDR1 LNHDA and CDR2 SQIVND (reference sequence). This CDR3 is 13 amino acids long. The CDR3 is CASSMVAGVEQYF. The CDR3 bases are TGTGCCAGTAGTATGGTGGCAGGGGTCGAGCAGTACTTC.

This chain connects TRBV28 to TRBJ1-2; D remains ambiguous. There are 15 residues in the CDR3. Germline V gene lookup returns CDR1 MDHEN and CDR2 SYDVKM. V was clipped by 3 bases and J by 8 bases, with 19 bases between them. CDR3 DNA: TGTGCCAGCAGTTTGGTGACTCCTGGTAATGGCGGCTACACCTTC. It codes for CASSLVTPGNGGYTF.

V and J are TRBV15 and TRBJ2-1, with 10 bases aligning to TRBD2. CDR3 length equals 17 residues. J was trimmed by 4 bases and V by 0 bases; bases with no gene match: 6. CDR1 is LNHNV, CDR2 YYDKDF, per germline (reference sequence). The CDR3 sequence is CATSRDPSGSFYNEQFF. The CDR3 bases are TGTGCCACCAGCAGAGATCCTAGCGGGAGCTTTTACAATGAGCAGTTCTTC.